This TCR beta chain was found in a study of vaccination and CD4 T cells after COVID-19. Study-level points and caveats: Within the convalescent patients, spike mono-reactivity was found in 304 of 307 vaccine-specific clones.

The germline V gene has CDR1 DFQATT and CDR2 SNEGSKA (reference sequence). The CDR3 is 13 amino acids. V was pared by 7 bases and J by 5 bases, with 10 bases of the junction left unmatched. This clonotype was recorded a few times. Its antigen is still unknown. Stated treatment: approximately nine-day PBMC culture with coronavirus spike peptide pools or control peptides (ViraFEST assay). CD4+ T cells were isolated by negative selection after less than twelve days of culture. Researchers used the Oncomine TCR Beta short-read assay to sequence DNA from cultured CD4+ T cells. TCRdb called the PCR reads again in MiXCR, with one record for every CDR3 protein. The table has approximately 20,000 distinct CDR3 sequences, 50% to 60% seen once.

This clonotype was obtained from a human donor who had recovered from COVID-19. The chain employs TRBV20-1 and TRBJ2-5; 7 positions match TRBD2. Sample: CD4+ T cells from blood, cultured in vitro. This chain's CDR3 is CSVRGSGGETQYF. The CDR3 nucleotides read TGCAGTGTCAGAGGGTCCGGGGGGGAGACCCAGTACTTC.